The 2 T cell receptor beta chains reported below all come from one sample, sequenced in a study of response to subunit inactivated influenza vaccine. TCRdb reprocessed the RT-PCR reads with MiXCR, giving one entry per CDR3 protein. The repertoire holds approximately 170,000 distinct CDR3 sequences, with more than 10% as singletons. This sample also appeared in a second study, on T cells expressing NK-cell markers. As that study records: For TCR beta, cDNA was produced by 5'RACE template switching with UMIs.

The sequenced sample was CD8+ T cells sorted from PBMCs, obtained 11 to 12 days after vaccination. All receptors derive from a man aged 45 to 65 who received an inactivated influenza vaccine.

This clonotype came up once. This chain connects TRBV7-9 to TRBJ2-3; 11 nucleotides line up with TRBD2. Germline assignment: CDR1 SEHNR and CDR2 FQNEAQ (reference sequence). The J segment lost 4 bases and the V segment lost 5 bases, leaving 8 bases of the junction unmatched. This CDR3 region has 16 residues. DNA for the CDR3: TGTGCCAGCAGCCCCCCGGTAGCGGGGGGGCCAGATACGCAGTATTTT. It codes for CASSPPVAGGPDTQYF.

This clonotype was picked up a small number of times. The V and J genes are TRBV5-4 and TRBJ2-7, with 8 bases fitting TRBD1. The germline CDR1 and CDR2 sequences are SGHNT and YYREEE (reference sequence). V shed 2 bases, J shed 0 bases, and the junction held 19 bases outside the gene matches. This CDR3 contains 20 residues. The CDR3 sequence: CASSFAPGTGPIYSSYEQYF. CDR3 coding DNA: TGTGCCAGCAGCTTCGCCCCCGGGACAGGCCCTATCTATAGCTCCTACGAGCAGTACTTC.